This T cell receptor (beta chain) is from a study of cytomegalovirus exposure and HLA in healthy donors (dated by TCRdb to about 2017). Background on the whole study: According to an earlier analysis of around 600 of the donors, 150 million to 200 million T cells yielded 90 million to 140 million unique TCR beta sequences and about 300 Gb of sequence data. Besides the first cohort of hundreds of subjects, a separate validation cohort made up of some 110 different subjects was used. In a later analysis, previously published TCR beta repertoires from 666 donors were re-analyzed and high-resolution HLA genotyping was added so that TCR occurrence patterns could be studied. The study aimed to test whether signatures of past pathogen exposure could be identified by cataloging public T cell receptors. Rather than using new phenotypic data, the later analysis identified candidate immune exposures from TCR beta sequences and from how often those sequences occurred across donors. Both class I and class II loci were covered by HLA typing, at four-digit resolution. A few DR-DQ haplotypes were handled as single units for association and clustering because linkage in the cohort was strong. To predict cytomegalovirus infection status, the study combined high-throughput TCR immunosequencing, statistical association of individual TCRs with disease status, and machine learning. All discovery cohort repertoires had been generated on a single sequencing platform. The T cell repertoires of 700 or so subjects were profiled by immunosequencing and related to cytomegalovirus serostatus. In an earlier analysis of a few hundred of the donors, high-throughput TCR beta sequencing was used to judge whether each TCR beta V gene segment behaved as functional or pseudogenic. Of the roughly 390 genotyped donors, approximately 83% fell in the genetic ancestry cluster associated with self-reported Caucasian donors. Typing coverage varied by locus: roughly 629-630 donors for A, B, C, DRB1 and DQB1; roughly 510 for DQA1; over 600 for DPA1; around 490 for DPB1. Alongside the repertoire data, information on donor age, sex, ethnicity and CMV serostatus was compiled. Among some 400 genotyped donors of the cohort, an average of about 220,000 unique TCR beta nucleotide sequences was sequenced per donor, of which 15% to 20% were non-productive. A later genetic analysis used genome-wide SNP genotypes for about 60% of the roughly 670 donors, treating that subset as a discovery cohort. An early release that covered about 600 HLA-typed donors contained approximately 300 gigabases of sequencing data and 80 million or so unique TCR sequences.

Of note for this clone: It lacks a known antigen. No base-level quality is on record; no much larger clone is a single base apart.

General study outcomes and caveats: While some public TCRs were present in many individuals, most TCR sequences turned up only very rarely across donors. A cluster of highly shared sequence variants was judged likely to be a technical artifact of the sequencing pipeline. The cohort was sequenced for TCR beta chains only, and without alpha or paired-chain data the features that could be detected were limited. The 87-base-pair reads could not distinguish some IMGT-functional V segments, including TRBV6-2 and TRBV6-3, so those segments were excluded. In vitro tests confirmed that a few of the cytomegalovirus-associated TCR beta chains recognize cytomegalovirus antigens. Cytomegalovirus status was reported to be diagnosed by the classifier with high specificity and sensitivity in both the original and validation cohorts. A total of roughly 160 TCR beta chains were listed by the study as associated with cytomegalovirus. CMV serostatus was the only immune exposure information available for the cohort. When HLA alleles, especially DR and DQ, strongly co-occurred, attributing TCR associations to individual alleles was difficult. According to a later analysis, TCR association rates differed among HLA loci, with DRB1 alleles showing the most associated TCRs and HLA-C alleles showing the fewest. The authors suggested that the approach could potentially be generalized to other disease states and immunological phenotypes. A later analysis reported that several top co-occurrence clusters appeared linked to parvovirus B19, influenza, CMV and Epstein-Barr virus. Most CMV-associated TCR beta chains appeared to be HLA-restricted in a later analysis, and the HLA associations seemed to be driven largely by CMV exposure. Linkage disequilibrium might explain the correlated functional status among segregating V segments, but an unknown experimental factor could not be excluded. Sequencing depth was assumed to be roughly uniform across donors in the presence/absence analyses, though that assumption may not hold. About 17 rarely observed V segments, including chromosome 9 orphons, were excluded from the earlier analysis of approximately 500 of the donors because counts were too low. Specific HLA alleles were associated with 16,951 TCR beta sequences at a false discovery rate of 0.05 in a later analysis. An earlier analysis of approximately 500 of the donors showed that most TCR beta V segments appeared in productive rearrangements either about 90% or about 30% of the time, which broadly matched IMGT annotations. HLA typing was unavailable for some donors at each locus, so association tests used only the typed subset. An association between a missense DCLRE1C variant and V-gene and J-gene trimming of TCR beta chains was found in a later genetic analysis and replicated in an independent cohort. A later genetic analysis reported fewer N-insertions in productive TCRs among donors in an Asian-associated ancestry cluster than the roughly 620-donor mean. Compared with equally common non-associated chains, HLA-associated TCR beta chains in a later analysis were more clonally expanded and had lower generation probabilities. A further reported finding was that TCR beta sequences accurately predicted the HLA-A and HLA-B alleles for most subjects in the first cohort.

Receptor amplification or capture employed the immunoSEQ multiplex PCR assay. A mixture of 60 forward primers for TCR Vbeta segments and 13 reverse primers for TCR Jbeta segments was used in the multiplex PCR. A multiplex PCR assay on genomic DNA amplified the CDR3 region of rearranged TCR beta genes. On the Illumina HiSeq System, the amplified TCR beta libraries were sequenced as 87-base-pair reads. Per the source publication's procedure: In a later analysis, 77 million or so unique TCR beta chains were counted across the approximately 640 repertoires, and roughly 11 million of these chains were shared by at least two donors. Raw reads were error-corrected and collapsed into unique sequences by a nearest-neighbor algorithm in which closely related sequences were merged to remove PCR and sequencing errors. CDR3 sequences were aligned to IMGT reference sequences to assign V, D and J gene segments. For a sequence to be retained, a match of at least six nucleotides was required to both a V gene segment and a J gene segment. A rearrangement was called productive if the CDR3 had no stop codons and remained in frame with V and J, and every other rearrangement was called non-productive. CDR3 was defined by IMGT convention, running from the second conserved V-encoded cysteine to the conserved J-encoded phenylalanine. Sequences without an unambiguous match to a single V gene segment were excluded from the earlier analysis of approximately 600 of the donors. In an earlier analysis of roughly 500 of the donors, V segments were called functional above 56.7% productive rearrangements and were called segregating when the between-donor standard deviation exceeded 5%. A statistical classification framework was built for diagnosing cytomegalovirus status from the catalog of TCR beta chain sequences. V and J gene assignment, in a later analysis, came from comparing TCR nucleotide sequences with IMGT/GENE-DB human TR gene sequences. Using the TCRdist pipeline, a later analysis assigned CDR3 sequences along with most-parsimonious VDJ recombination scenarios. A later analysis defined each TCR beta chain by its CDR3 amino acid sequence plus V-gene family, and excluded reads lacking a unique V-gene family. A later analysis removed over 500 highly shared, low-generation-probability nucleotide sequences to deal with suspected cross-contamination and a sequencing artifact. A later analysis calculated a clonal expansion index for each public chain from normalized within-repertoire ranks of inferred template counts. In a later analysis, generation probabilities were computed with a VDJ recombination model fitted to out-of-frame rearrangements, and the resulting probabilities were checked against IGoR. In a later analysis, TCR-TCR, TCR-HLA and TCR-CMV co-occurrence was scored with hypergeometric tests, and a repertoire-size bias correction was applied to TCR pairs. A later analysis estimated false discovery rates by permuting HLA or CMV assignments 20 times. In a later analysis, co-occurring TCRs were grouped using DBSCAN, with TCRdist sequence similarity added in when clustering inside HLA-allele-positive subsets. Co-occurrence clustering excluded repertoires with fewer than 30,000 or more than 120,000 public chains, plus five with anomalous nucleotide sharing. The table was pulled from immuneACCESS by TCRdb, which kept in-frame rearrangements only. Such tables lose some clones; where checked, under half of the loss comes from unresolved V genes, and the rest has no known cause. The D gene and trimming were derived from the DNA, and the V and J assignments and clone size from that table. This sample holds around 190,000 clones; 70% to 85% were observed only once. The ten largest clones represent 4.4% of the sample.

The cohort consisted of more than 650 healthy bone marrow donors. Cohort members were all nominally healthy when sampled, although unrecorded immune exposures were likely present. The donor was CMV seropositive and was included in the group of 250 to 350 seropositive cohort members. Each donor provided a peripheral blood sample, and peripheral blood mononuclear cells were used for TCR beta sequencing. The Qiagen DNeasy Blood Extraction Kit was used to extract genomic DNA from the blood cell samples. V ends up 5 bases short and J 5 bases short, with an unmatched junction base count of 8. The CDR3 runs 15 amino acids, cysteine and phenylalanine included. The DNA shown is the 45-base CDR3, in frame from base 1. According to the germline V gene, CDR1 reads KGHSH and CDR2 reads LQKENI.

The sequence joins TRBV18 to TRBJ1-1; 10 central bases correspond to TRBD1. The sample comprised PBMCs. This clonotype was sampled from a woman in her twenties or thirties in good health and CMV-seropositive. This receptor carries the CDR3 CASSSTGTGETEAFF. The DNA is TGTGCCAGCTCATCTACCGGGACAGGGGAAACTGAAGCTTTCTTT. The entire variable domain, with the stretches around the CDR3 drawn from the reference TRBV18 and TRBJ1-1 proteins, is NAGVMQNPRHLVRRRGQEARLRCSPMKGHSHVYWYRQLPEEGLKFMVYLQKENIIDESGMPKERFSAEFPKEGPSILRIQQVVRGDSAAYFCASSSTGTGETEAFFGQGTRLTVV.